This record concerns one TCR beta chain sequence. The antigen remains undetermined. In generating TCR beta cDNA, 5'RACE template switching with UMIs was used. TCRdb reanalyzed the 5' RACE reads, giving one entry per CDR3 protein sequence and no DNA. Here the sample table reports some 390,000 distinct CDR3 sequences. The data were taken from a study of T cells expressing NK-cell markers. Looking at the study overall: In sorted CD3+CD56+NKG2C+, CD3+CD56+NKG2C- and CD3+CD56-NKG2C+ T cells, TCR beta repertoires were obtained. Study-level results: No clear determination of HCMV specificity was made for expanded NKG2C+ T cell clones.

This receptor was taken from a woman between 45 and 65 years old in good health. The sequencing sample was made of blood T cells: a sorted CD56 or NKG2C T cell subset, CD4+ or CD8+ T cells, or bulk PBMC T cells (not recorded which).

The CDR3 region is CASSLGPITETQYF. The chain combines TRBV5-1 with TRBJ2-5. The CDR3 is made up of 14 amino acids. CDR1 and CDR2 from the germline V gene are SGHRS and YFSETQ.